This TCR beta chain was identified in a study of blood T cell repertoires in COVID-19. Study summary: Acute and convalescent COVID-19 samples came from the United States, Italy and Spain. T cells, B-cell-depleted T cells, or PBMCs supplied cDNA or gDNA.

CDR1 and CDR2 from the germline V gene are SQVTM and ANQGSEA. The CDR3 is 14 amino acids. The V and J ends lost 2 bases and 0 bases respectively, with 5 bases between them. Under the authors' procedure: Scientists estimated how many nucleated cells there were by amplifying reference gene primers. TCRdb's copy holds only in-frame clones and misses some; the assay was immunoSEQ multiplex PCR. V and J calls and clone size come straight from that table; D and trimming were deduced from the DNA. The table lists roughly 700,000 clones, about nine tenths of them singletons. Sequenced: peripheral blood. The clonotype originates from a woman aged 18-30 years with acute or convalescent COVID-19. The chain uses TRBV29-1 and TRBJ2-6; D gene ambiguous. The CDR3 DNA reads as TGCAGCGTTGAACCCAACTCTGGGGCCAACGTCCTGACTTTC. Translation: CSVEPNSGANVLTF.